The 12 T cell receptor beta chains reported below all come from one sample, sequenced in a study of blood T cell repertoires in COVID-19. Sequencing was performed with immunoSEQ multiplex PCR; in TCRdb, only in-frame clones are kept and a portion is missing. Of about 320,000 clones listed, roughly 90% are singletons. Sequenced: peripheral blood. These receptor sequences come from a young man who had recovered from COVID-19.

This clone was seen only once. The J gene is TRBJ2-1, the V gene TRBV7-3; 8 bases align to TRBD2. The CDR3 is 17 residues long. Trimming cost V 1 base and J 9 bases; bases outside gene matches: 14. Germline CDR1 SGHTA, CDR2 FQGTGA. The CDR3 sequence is CASSLRPPQRELVEQFF. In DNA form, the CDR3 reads TGTGCCAGCAGCTTAAGACCTCCACAGCGGGAGTTAGTTGAGCAGTTCTTC.

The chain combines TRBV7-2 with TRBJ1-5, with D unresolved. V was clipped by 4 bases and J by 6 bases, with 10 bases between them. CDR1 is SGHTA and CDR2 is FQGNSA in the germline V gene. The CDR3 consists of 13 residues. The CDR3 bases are TGTGCCAGCAGCTCCCGGGGAGGTCAGCCCCAGCATTTT. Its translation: CASSSRGGQPQHF.

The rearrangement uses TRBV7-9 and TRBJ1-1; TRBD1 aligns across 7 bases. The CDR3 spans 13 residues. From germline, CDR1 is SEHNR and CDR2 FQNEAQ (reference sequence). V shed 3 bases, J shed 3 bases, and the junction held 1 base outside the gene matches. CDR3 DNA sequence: TGTGCCAGCAGCTTCGACAGGGACACTGAAGCTTTCTTT. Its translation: CASSFDRDTEAFF.

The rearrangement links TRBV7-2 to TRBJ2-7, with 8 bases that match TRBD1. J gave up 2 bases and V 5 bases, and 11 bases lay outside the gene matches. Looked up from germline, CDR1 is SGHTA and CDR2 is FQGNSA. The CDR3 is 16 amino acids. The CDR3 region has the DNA TGTGCCAGCAGCCCCAGCGCGGGACAGGCCACCTACGAGCAGTACTTC. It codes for CASSPSAGQATYEQYF. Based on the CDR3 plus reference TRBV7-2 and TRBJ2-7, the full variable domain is GAGVSQSPSNKVTEKGKDVELRCDPISGHTALYWYRQSLGQGLEFLIYFQGNSAPDKSGLPSDRFSAERTGGSVSTLTIQRTQQEDSAVYLCASSPSAGQATYEQYFGPGTRLTVT.

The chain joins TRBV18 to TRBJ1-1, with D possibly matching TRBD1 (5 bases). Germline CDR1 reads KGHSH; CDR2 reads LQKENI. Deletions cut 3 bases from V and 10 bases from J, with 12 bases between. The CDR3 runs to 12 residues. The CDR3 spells CASSPTTDIAFF. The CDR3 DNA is TGTGCCAGCTCACCCACGACGGACATAGCTTTCTTT.

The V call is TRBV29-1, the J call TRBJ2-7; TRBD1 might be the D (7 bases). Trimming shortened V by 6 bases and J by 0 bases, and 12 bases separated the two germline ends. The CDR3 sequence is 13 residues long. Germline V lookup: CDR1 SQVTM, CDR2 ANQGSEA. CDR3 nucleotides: TGCAGCGTCAGGGGGGCCGGCTCCTACGAGCAGTACTTC. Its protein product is CSVRGAGSYEQYF.

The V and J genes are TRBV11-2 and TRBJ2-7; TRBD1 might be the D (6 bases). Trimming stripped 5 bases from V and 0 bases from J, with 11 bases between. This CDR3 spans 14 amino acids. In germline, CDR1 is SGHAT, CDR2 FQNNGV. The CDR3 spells CASSTRTVSYEQYF. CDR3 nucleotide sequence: TGTGCCAGCAGCACGCGGACAGTCTCCTACGAGCAGTACTTC. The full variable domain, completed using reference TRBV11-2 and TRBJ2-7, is EAGVAQSPRYKIIEKRQSVAFWCNPISGHATLYWYQQILGQGPKLLIQFQNNGVVDDSQLPKDRFSAERLKGVDSTLKIQPAKLEDSAVYLCASSTRTVSYEQYFGPGTRLTVT.

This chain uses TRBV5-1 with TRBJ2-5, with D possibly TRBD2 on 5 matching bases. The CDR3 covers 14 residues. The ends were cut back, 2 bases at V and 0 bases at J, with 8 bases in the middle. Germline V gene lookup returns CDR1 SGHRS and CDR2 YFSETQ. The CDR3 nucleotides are TGCGCCAGCAGCTTATCGGGGAACCAAGAGACCCAGTACTTC. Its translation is CASSLSGNQETQYF.

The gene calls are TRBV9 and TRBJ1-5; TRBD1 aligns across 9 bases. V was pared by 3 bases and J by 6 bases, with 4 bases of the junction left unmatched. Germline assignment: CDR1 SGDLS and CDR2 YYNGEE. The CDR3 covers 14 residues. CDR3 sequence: CASSGTGASQPQHF. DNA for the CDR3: TGTGCCAGCAGCGGGACAGGGGCCAGTCAGCCCCAGCATTTT.

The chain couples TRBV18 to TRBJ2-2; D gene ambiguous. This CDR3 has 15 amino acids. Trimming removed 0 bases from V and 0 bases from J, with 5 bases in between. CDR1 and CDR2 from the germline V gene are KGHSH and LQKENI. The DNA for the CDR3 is TGTGCCAGCTCACCACCCAGCGCGAACACCGGGGAGCTGTTTTTT. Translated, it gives CASSPPSANTGELFF.

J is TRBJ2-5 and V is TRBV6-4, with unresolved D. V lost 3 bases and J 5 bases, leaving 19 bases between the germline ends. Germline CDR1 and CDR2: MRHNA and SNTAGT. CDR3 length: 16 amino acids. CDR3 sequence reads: CASSEEETPLLETQYF. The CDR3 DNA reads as TGTGCCAGCAGTGAAGAAGAGACTCCCCTGTTGGAGACCCAGTACTTC.

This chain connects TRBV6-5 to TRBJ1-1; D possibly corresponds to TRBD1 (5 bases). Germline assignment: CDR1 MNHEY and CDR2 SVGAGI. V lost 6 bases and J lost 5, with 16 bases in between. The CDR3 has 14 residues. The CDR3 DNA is TGTGCCAGCAGGTACGACAGCGTAAAAACTGAAGCTTTCTTT. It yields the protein CASRYDSVKTEAFF.